The subject of this entry is one TCR beta chain. The CDR3 runs 15 residues. Germline values: CDR1 SGHTA, CDR2 FQGNSA. The V segment lost 2 bases and the J segment 9 bases; nucleotides outside the gene matches: 12. Profiled with immunoSEQ multiplex PCR; TCRdb holds only in-frame clones, not every one. The sample lists about 230,000 clones, 84% occurring once. The data originate from a study of blood T cell repertoires in COVID-19. This clonotype was sampled from a woman in her thirties or forties who had recovered from COVID-19. Sequencing was performed on peripheral blood. The J gene is TRBJ2-7, the V gene TRBV7-2; 8 bases are a match to TRBD1. CDR3 region: CASSLSGTGVSWQYF. CDR3 DNA: TGTGCCAGCAGCTTATCCGGGACAGGAGTTTCTTGGCAGTACTTC.